The 25 T cell receptor beta chains below all came from one sample that was sequenced in a study of immune cell composition in non-small cell lung cancer. Normal lung sampling was at least 3 cm from the tumour, as distant as possible. Profiled with immunoSEQ multiplex PCR; TCRdb holds only in-frame clones, not every one. Here the sample spans 6,500 to 8,000 clones, roughly four fifths being singletons. The sequenced sample was non-adjacent lung tissue. These receptors were taken from a human donor with non-small cell lung cancer.

This clone was seen a few times. The CDR3 region is CASSGPTGGNGYTF. CDR3 nucleotide sequence: TGTGCCAGCAGTGGCCCGACAGGGGGTAATGGCTACACCTTC. The J gene is TRBJ1-2, the V gene TRBV27; 9 bases map to TRBD1. V lost 5 bases and J lost 6; bases outside the gene matches: 7. This CDR3 is 14 amino acids long. Germline V gene sequence: CDR1 MNHEY, CDR2 SMNVEV (reference sequence).

The rearrangement uses TRBV5-1 and TRBJ2-6; TRBD2 aligns across 9 bases. V lost 0 bases and J lost 3; bases outside the gene matches: 4. The germline gives CDR1 SGHRS, CDR2 YFSETQ. The CDR3 runs 17 residues. In DNA form, the CDR3 reads TGCGCCAGCAGCTTGGGCGCGGGGGGGGTTGGGGCCAACGTCCTGACTTTC. Translating gives CASSLGAGGVGANVLTF.

This clone appeared a single time. The rearrangement joins TRBV7-2 to TRBJ2-3; 10 bases align to TRBD2. The CDR3 length is 18 residues. V shed 5 bases, J shed 2 bases, and the junction held 13 bases outside the gene matches. The germline CDR1 and CDR2 sequences are SGHTA and FQGNSA. The CDR3 sequence is CASSPGQRGGRSTDTQYF. CDR3 sequence (DNA): TGTGCCAGCAGCCCGGGTCAGCGGGGGGGCCGATCCACAGATACGCAGTATTTT.

The chain couples TRBV6-6 to TRBJ1-6, with a possible D match to TRBD1 (6 bases). The CDR3 runs to 16 residues. Per germline, CDR1 MNHNY and CDR2 SVGAGI (reference sequence). V dropped 4 bases and J dropped 9 bases, with 19 bases sitting between them. DNA for the CDR3: TGTGCCAGCAGTTCGGGACAAACGCTTACGGGTTCACCCCTCCACTTT. Its protein product is CASSSGQTLTGSPLHF.

This clone was observed a single time. The V gene is TRBV5-1, the J gene TRBJ2-2; D might be TRBD1 (7 bases). The CDR3 is 15 residues long. Germline CDR1 is SGHRS and CDR2 is YFSETQ. V lost 4 bases and J 4 bases, leaving 14 bases between the germline ends. CDR3 bases: TGCGCCAGCAGCCGTAGACAGGGAGGCACCGGGGAGCTGTTTTTT. It encodes CASSRRQGGTGELFF.

The CDR3 protein is CASSRGESGNTIYF. As DNA, the CDR3 is TGTGCCAGCAGCCGTGGGGAGTCTGGAAACACCATATATTTT. The chain carries TRBV27 and TRBJ1-3, with D unresolved. Trimming took 6 bases from V and 1 from J, leaving 10 bases between them. Germline V gene sequence: CDR1 MNHEY, CDR2 SMNVEV (reference sequence). The CDR3 consists of 14 residues.

The chain recombines TRBV28 with TRBJ1-2; D uncertain. Germline V gives CDR1 MDHEN, CDR2 SYDVKM. This CDR3 has 11 amino acids. Trimming removed 5 bases from V and 8 bases from J, with 9 bases in between. CDR3 in amino acids: CASSHRSGYTF. CDR3 DNA: TGTGCCAGCAGTCACCGATCGGGCTACACCTTC.

The chain carries TRBV19 and TRBJ2-1, with 8 bases lining up with TRBD1. Trimming removed 2 bases from V and 10 bases from J; junction bases left unmatched: 10. CDR3 length equals 15 residues. The germline V gene encodes CDR1 LNHDA and CDR2 SQIVND (reference sequence). Written as DNA, the CDR3 is TGTGCCAGTAGTATATTCGGCAGGGGGCAAGGAGAGCAGTTCTTC. Translation: CASSIFGRGQGEQFF.

This clone was counted a single time. The chain is built from TRBV27 and TRBJ1-5; 9 positions match TRBD1. The V gene's germline CDR1 is MNHEY and CDR2 SMNVEV (reference sequence). The V segment lost 5 bases and the J segment 7 bases; nucleotides outside the gene matches: 12. CDR3 length equals 16 residues. CDR3 sequence (DNA): TGTGCCAGCAGTACATCGGGACAGGGAGTGGGACAGCCCCAGCATTTT. Translated, it gives CASSTSGQGVGQPQHF.

The rearrangement joins TRBV25-1 to TRBJ1-2; D perhaps matches TRBD1 (5 bases). The CDR3 totals 17 residues. CDR1 and CDR2 (germline): MGHDK, SYGVNS. Trimming left V 3 bases short and J 8 bases short, with 25 bases between. The CDR3 sequence: CASSDNSGQGVGRGYTF. Here the CDR3 DNA reads TGTGCCAGCAGTGATAATTCCGGGCAGGGAGTGGGTCGGGGCTACACCTTC.

J is TRBJ1-2 and V is TRBV7-8, with 9 nucleotides matching TRBD1. The germline V gene has CDR1 SGHVS and CDR2 FQNEAQ. Trimming cost V 5 bases and J 7 bases; bases outside gene matches: 5. This CDR3 contains 13 residues. Written as DNA, the CDR3 is TGTGCCAGCAGCCGGACAGGGGAGGGTGGCTACACCTTC. Its translation is CASSRTGEGGYTF.

The chain joins TRBV11-3 to TRBJ2-2; D is ambiguous. The V and J ends lost 5 bases and 1 base respectively, with 11 bases between them. The germline V gene encodes CDR1 SGHNT and CDR2 YENEEA. CDR3 length equals 15 residues. The CDR3 region is CASSTSRQNTGELFF. The CDR3 nucleotides read TGTGCCAGCAGCACCTCCAGGCAGAACACCGGGGAGCTGTTTTTT.

The rearrangement uses TRBV13 and TRBJ2-7; D gene uncertain. This CDR3 has 14 amino acids. Looked up from germline, CDR1 is PRHDT and CDR2 is FYEKMQ (reference sequence). V shed 0 bases and J shed 1 base, with 7 bases lying between them. The CDR3 loop reads CASSLGPVSYEQYF. The CDR3 nucleotides are TGTGCCAGCAGCTTAGGCCCGGTATCCTACGAGCAGTACTTC.

This clone was counted a single time. This chain connects TRBV30 to TRBJ2-1, with a weak D call TRBD2 (6 bases). Germline values: CDR1 GTSNPN, CDR2 SVGIG (reference sequence). Deletions cut 1 base from V and 6 bases from J, with 13 bases between. This CDR3 is built from 14 residues. The CDR3 loop reads CAWSAGTSTNEQFF. The CDR3 region has the DNA TGTGCCTGGAGTGCAGGGACTTCTACCAATGAGCAGTTCTTC.

This chain uses TRBV15 with TRBJ2-2, with D perhaps TRBD1 or TRBD2 (5 bases each). CDR3 length: 17 residues. Germline loops: CDR1 LNHNV, CDR2 YYDKDF (reference sequence). V was shortened by 0 bases and J by 4 bases, with 15 bases between the two germline ends. This chain's CDR3 is CATSRDKGTGITGELFF. Written as DNA, the CDR3 is TGTGCCACCAGCAGAGATAAGGGGACGGGAATCACCGGGGAGCTGTTTTTT.

V and J are TRBV11-1 and TRBJ2-5, with 8 positions matching TRBD1. J was trimmed by 1 base and V by 5 bases; bases with no gene match: 6. The germline gives CDR1 SGHAT, CDR2 FQDESV (reference sequence). The CDR3 extends over 15 amino acids. The DNA for the CDR3 is TGTGCCAGCAGCGCCAGGACAGGGCTCCAAGAGACCCAGTACTTC. It specifies CASSARTGLQETQYF.

A few counts support this clone. This rearrangement joins TRBV11-2 to TRBJ1-5; D ambiguous. The CDR3 has 15 residues. Trimming pared 5 bases from V and 6 bases from J, leaving 17 bases between. Per germline, CDR1 SGHAT and CDR2 FQNNGV. This chain's CDR3 is CASSPLMGSGQPQHF. DNA for the CDR3: TGTGCCAGCAGCCCCTTGATGGGTTCGGGTCAGCCCCAGCATTTT.

The J gene is TRBJ2-3, the V gene TRBV5-4; weak D call: TRBD2 (6 bases). Germline values: CDR1 SGHNT, CDR2 YYREEE (reference sequence). This CDR3 has 15 residues. Trimming pared 3 bases from V and 2 bases from J, leaving 13 bases between. CDR3: CASSYTGTATDTQYF. CDR3 nucleotide sequence: TGTGCCAGCAGCTATACCGGGACTGCCACAGATACGCAGTATTTT.

The CDR3 here is CASSRGTSEQYF. CDR3 bases: TGTGCCAGCAGTCGGGGGACCTCCGAGCAGTACTTC. V gene TRBV6-5 combines with J gene TRBJ2-7, with D perhaps matching TRBD2 (6 bases). CDR1 MNHEY and CDR2 SVGAGI come from the germline V gene. The CDR3 contains 12 residues. V gave up 5 bases and J gave up 6 bases, with 11 bases separating them.

The chain joins TRBV6-6 to TRBJ2-5; D may be TRBD2 (7 bases). Germline assignment: CDR1 MNHNY and CDR2 SVGAGI (reference sequence). This CDR3 contains 14 residues. Trimming cost V 2 bases and J 6 bases, with 13 bases left between them. The CDR3 nucleotides read TGTGCCAGCAGTTACGGGGGGGGCCTGCAGACCCAGTACTTC. Translating it yields CASSYGGGLQTQYF.

The chain recombines TRBV5-6 with TRBJ2-1; possibly TRBD2 for D (5 bases). CDR1 and CDR2 (germline): SGHDT, YYEEEE. V lost 4 bases, J lost 0 bases, and 14 bases lay in between. CDR3 length: 16 residues. The CDR3 sequence is CASSRPIGSSYNEQFF. The DNA for the CDR3 is TGTGCCAGCAGCCGCCCCATAGGGAGCTCCTACAATGAGCAGTTCTTC.

V usage is TRBV4-2 and J usage is TRBJ2-7; D is unresolved. CDR3 length equals 13 residues. Per germline, CDR1 LGHNA and CDR2 YNFKEQ. Trimming stripped 1 base from V and 4 bases from J, with 8 bases between. CDR3 sequence reads: CASSQGVGYEQYF. The CDR3 nucleotides are TGTGCCAGCAGCCAAGGGGTAGGGTACGAGCAGTACTTC.

The V gene is TRBV6-5, the J gene TRBJ1-1; tentative D call: TRBD1 (5 bases). Trimming pared 5 bases from V and 5 bases from J, leaving 9 bases between. Germline-derived CDR1 and CDR2 are MNHEY and SVGAGI. This CDR3 has 12 residues. Here the CDR3 reads CASSAGLTEAFF. The CDR3, as DNA: TGTGCCAGCAGTGCAGGGTTGACTGAAGCTTTCTTT.

This chain connects TRBV6-1 to TRBJ1-4; tentatively, D is TRBD1 (5 bases). Trimming pared 7 bases from V and 5 bases from J, leaving 14 bases between. The CDR3 extends over 14 amino acids. CDR1 and CDR2 (germline): MNHNS, SASEGT. The CDR3 here is CASNARGNNEKLFF. The CDR3 DNA follows: TGTGCCAGCAATGCGCGGGGGAACAATGAAAAACTGTTTTTT.

This clone occurred once. The gene calls are TRBV11-1 and TRBJ1-2; TRBD1 matches 10 bases. V lost 6 bases to trimming and J lost 4 bases; unmatched junction nucleotides: 11. The CDR3 sequence is 16 residues long. Germline CDR1 reads SGHAT; CDR2 reads FQDESV (reference sequence). CDR3 bases: TGTGCCAGCAGTCTTGGGACAGGGGAAGGCGGCTATGGCTACACCTTC. Protein: CASSLGTGEGGYGYTF. The variable domain in full, with the rest retrieved from reference TRBV11-1 and TRBJ1-2, is EAEVAQSPRYKITEKSQAVAFWCDPISGHATLYWYRQILGQGPELLVQFQDESVVDDSQLPKDRFSAERLKGVDSTLKIQPAELGDSAMYLCASSLGTGEGGYGYTFGSGTRLTVV.